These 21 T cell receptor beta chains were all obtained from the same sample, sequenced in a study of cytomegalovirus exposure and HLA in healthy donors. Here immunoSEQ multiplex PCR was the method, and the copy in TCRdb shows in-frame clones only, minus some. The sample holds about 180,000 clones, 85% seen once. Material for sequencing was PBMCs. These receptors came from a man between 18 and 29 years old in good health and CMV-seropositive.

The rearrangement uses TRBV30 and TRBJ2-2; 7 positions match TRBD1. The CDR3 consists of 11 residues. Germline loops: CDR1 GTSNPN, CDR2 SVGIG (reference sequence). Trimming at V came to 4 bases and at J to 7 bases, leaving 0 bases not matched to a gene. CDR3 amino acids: CAWTGGGELFF. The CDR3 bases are TGTGCCTGGACAGGGGGCGGGGAGCTGTTTTTT.

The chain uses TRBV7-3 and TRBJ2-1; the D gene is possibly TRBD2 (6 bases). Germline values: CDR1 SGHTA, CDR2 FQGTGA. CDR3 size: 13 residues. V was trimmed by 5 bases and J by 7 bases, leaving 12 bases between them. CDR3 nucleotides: TGTGCCAGCAGCCGTTCGGAGGGGAATGAGCAGTTCTTC. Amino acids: CASSRSEGNEQFF.

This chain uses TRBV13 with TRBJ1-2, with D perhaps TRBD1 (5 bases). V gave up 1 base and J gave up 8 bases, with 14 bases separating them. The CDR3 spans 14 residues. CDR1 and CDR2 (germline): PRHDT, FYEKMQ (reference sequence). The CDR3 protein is CASSLAQAARGYTF. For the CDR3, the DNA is TGTGCCAGCAGCTTAGCACAGGCCGCGCGGGGCTACACCTTC.

The CDR3 DNA reads TGTGCCAGCAGCTTCGGACTAGCGGGAAGGGAGACCCAGTACTTC. Protein product: CASSFGLAGRETQYF. The V call is TRBV7-2, the J call TRBJ2-5; TRBD2 matches 12 bases. This CDR3 is built from 15 residues. Germline trimming cut 3 bases from V and 5 bases from J; bases unmatched to any gene: 4. Germline lookup yields CDR1 SGHTA and CDR2 FQGNSA.

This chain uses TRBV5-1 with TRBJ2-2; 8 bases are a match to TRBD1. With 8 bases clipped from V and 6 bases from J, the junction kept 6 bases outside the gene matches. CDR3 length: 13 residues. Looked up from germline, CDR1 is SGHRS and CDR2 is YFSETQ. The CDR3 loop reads CASLQGDAGELFF. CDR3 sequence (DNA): TGCGCCAGTTTACAGGGGGACGCCGGGGAGCTGTTTTTT.

The CDR3 coding sequence is TGTGCCAGCAGTTTAGGCGGCAGAGAGACCCAGTACTTC. Translated, it gives CASSLGGRETQYF. This rearrangement joins TRBV27 to TRBJ2-5; D not certain. V lost 2 bases and J 4 bases, leaving 8 bases between the germline ends. Per the germline V gene, CDR1 is MNHEY and CDR2 is SMNVEV (reference sequence). The CDR3 totals 13 residues.

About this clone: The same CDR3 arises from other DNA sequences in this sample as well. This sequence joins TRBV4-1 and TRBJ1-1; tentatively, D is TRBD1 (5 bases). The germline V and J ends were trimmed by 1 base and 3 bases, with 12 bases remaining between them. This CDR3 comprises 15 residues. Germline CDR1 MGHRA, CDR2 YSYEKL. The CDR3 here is CASSQGTGGYTEAFF. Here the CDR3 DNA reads TGCGCCAGCAGCCAAGGAACGGGGGGGTACACTGAAGCTTTCTTT.

Written as DNA, the CDR3 is TGTGCCAGCAGTGAAGTAGCGGGATCGGGCGGGGAGCTGTTTTTT. Its protein product is CASSEVAGSGGELFF. The chain has TRBV6-1 and TRBJ2-2; TRBD2 agrees at 8 bases. V lost 1 base to trimming and J lost 7 bases; unmatched junction nucleotides: 5. This CDR3 has 15 residues. Germline V lookup: CDR1 MNHNS, CDR2 SASEGT.

The CDR3 nucleotides are TGTGCCATCAGGCAGGGGAATCAGCCCCAGCATTTT. Translating gives CAIRQGNQPQHF. The V and J genes are TRBV10-3 and TRBJ1-5; D is possibly TRBD1 (6 bases). V was shortened by 6 bases and J by 4 bases, with 7 bases between the two germline ends. Per germline, CDR1 ENHRY and CDR2 SYGVKD. The CDR3 covers 12 residues.

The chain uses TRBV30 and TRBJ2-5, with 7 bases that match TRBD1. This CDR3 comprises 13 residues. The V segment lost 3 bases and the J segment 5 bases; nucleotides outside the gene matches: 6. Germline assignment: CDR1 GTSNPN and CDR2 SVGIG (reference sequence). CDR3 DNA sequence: TGTGCCTGGAGGGCAGGGGGAAGGGAGACCCAGTACTTC. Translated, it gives CAWRAGGRETQYF. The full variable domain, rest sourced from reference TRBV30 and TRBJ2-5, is SQTIHQWPATLVQPVGSPLSLECTVEGTSNPNLYWYRQAAGRGLQLLFYSVGIGQISSEVPQNLSASRPQDRQFILSSKKLLLSDSGFYLCAWRAGGRETQYFGPGTRLLVL.

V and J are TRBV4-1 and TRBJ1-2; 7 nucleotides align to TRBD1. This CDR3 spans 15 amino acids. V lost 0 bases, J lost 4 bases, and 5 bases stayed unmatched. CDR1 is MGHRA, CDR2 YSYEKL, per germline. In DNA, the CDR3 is TGCGCCAGCAGCCAAGATAAGGGGGCGGGCTATGGCTACACCTTC. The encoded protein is CASSQDKGAGYGYTF.

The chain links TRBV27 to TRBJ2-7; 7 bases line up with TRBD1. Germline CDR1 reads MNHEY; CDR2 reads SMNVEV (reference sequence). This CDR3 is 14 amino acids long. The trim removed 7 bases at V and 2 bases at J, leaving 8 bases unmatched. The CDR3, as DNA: TGTGCCAGCACACAGGGACAGCCCCCCTACGAGCAGTACTTC. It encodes CASTQGQPPYEQYF.

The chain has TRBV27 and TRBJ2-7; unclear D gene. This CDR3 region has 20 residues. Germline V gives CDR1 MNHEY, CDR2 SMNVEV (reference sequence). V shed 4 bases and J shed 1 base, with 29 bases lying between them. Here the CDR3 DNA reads TGTGCCAGCAGTTCCCGACCAGGATATATGGTACTTGGTATTTCCTACGAGCAGTACTTC. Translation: CASSSRPGYMVLGISYEQYF.

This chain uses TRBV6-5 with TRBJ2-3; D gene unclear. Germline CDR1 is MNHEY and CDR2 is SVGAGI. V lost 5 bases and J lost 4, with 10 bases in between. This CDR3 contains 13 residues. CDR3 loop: CASSRLEADTQYF. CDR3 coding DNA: TGTGCCAGCAGTAGACTCGAGGCAGATACGCAGTATTTT.

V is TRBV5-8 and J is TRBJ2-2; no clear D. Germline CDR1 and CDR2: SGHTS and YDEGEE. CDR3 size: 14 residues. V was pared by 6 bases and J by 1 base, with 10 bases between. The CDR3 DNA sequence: TGTGCCAGCACTACCTACTTGAACACCGGGGAGCTGTTTTTT. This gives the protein CASTTYLNTGELFF.

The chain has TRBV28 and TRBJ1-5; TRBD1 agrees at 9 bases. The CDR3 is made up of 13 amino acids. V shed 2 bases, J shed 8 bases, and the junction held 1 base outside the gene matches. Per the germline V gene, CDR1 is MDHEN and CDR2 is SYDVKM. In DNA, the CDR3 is TGTGCCAGCAGTTTAGACAGGGGGAAGCCCCAGCATTTT. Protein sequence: CASSLDRGKPQHF.

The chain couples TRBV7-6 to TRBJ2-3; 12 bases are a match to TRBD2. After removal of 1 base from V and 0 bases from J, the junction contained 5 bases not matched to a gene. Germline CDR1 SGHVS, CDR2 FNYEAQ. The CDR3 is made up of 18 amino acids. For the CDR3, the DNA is TGTGCCAGCAGCTTAGGACTAGCGGGGGTGGCTAGCACAGATACGCAGTATTTT. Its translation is CASSLGLAGVASTDTQYF.

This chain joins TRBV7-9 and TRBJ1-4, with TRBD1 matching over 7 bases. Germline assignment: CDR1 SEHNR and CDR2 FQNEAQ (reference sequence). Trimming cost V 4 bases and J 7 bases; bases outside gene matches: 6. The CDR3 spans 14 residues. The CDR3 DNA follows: TGTGCCAGCAGCTCCAGGGGGGCTGGTGAAAAACTGTTTTTT. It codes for CASSSRGAGEKLFF.

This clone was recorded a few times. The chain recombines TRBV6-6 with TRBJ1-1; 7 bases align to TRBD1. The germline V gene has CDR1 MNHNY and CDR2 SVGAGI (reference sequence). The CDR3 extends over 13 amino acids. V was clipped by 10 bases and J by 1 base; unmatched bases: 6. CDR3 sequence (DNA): TGTGCCATCTTCGGGACAGCGAACACTGAAGCTTTCTTT. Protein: CAIFGTANTEAFF.

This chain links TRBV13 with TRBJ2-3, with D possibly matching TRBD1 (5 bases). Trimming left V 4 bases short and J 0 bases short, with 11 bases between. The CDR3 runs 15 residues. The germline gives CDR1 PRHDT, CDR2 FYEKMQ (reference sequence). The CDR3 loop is CASSWTRTSTDTQYF. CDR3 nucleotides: TGTGCCAGCAGCTGGACAAGAACTAGCACAGATACGCAGTATTTT. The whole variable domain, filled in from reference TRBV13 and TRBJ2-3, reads AAGVIQSPRHLIKEKRETATLKCYPIPRHDTVYWYQQGPGQDPQFLISFYEKMQSDKGSIPDRFSAQQFSDYHSELNMSSLELGDSALYFCASSWTRTSTDTQYFGPGTRLTVL.

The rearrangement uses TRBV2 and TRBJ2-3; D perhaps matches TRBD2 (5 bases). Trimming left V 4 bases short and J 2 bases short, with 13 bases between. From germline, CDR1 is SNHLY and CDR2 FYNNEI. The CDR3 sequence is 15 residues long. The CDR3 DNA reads TGTGCCAGCAGTGTAATCGGCGGGTACACAGATACGCAGTATTTT. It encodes CASSVIGGYTDTQYF.